This paragraph reports one T cell receptor beta chain. The specificity of this receptor is unknown. Nothing much larger sits one base from this clone, and base qualities are not available. The sample comes from a study of blood T cell repertoires in COVID-19 (TCRdb year 2020). General notes on the study: The collaborator samples originated in the United States, Italy and Spain and spanned the acute and convalescent phases of COVID-19. A freely available public database, intended as a resource for researchers studying the immune response to SARS-CoV-2, is where the repertoires were released. Where available, HLA class I and class II types were taken from metadata supplied by the sample provider and were not determined by assay-based typing. The prospective study material was composed of cDNA or gDNA derived from T cells, B-cell-depleted T cells, or PBMCs. The dataset comprised deeply sampled blood TCRbeta repertoires from subjects exposed to, actively infected with, or recovered from COVID-19. Samples were obtained from the ongoing ImmuneRACE study (first 160 participants) and from approximately 1,200 subjects provided by 6 global collaborators. The sample metadata nearly always contained a de-identified subject ID, COVID-19 status, age in years and sex.

The collaborating institutions used their own protocols to collect whole blood in K2EDTA tubes. For TCRbeta analysis, collaborators shipped samples in one of three forms: frozen whole blood, isolated PBMCs, or DNA extracted from either of those sample types. Paper-wide results and their limitations: Clinical and demographic metadata were provided uncurated, with the amount varying by source and participant.

The immunoSEQ Assay, a bias-controlled multiplex PCR, was used to amplify TCRbeta CDR3 regions from genomic DNA. The authors' pipeline ran thus. The number of nucleated cells in each sample was estimated by amplification of reference gene primers within the assay. Sequence reads were collapsed and filtered to measure the absolute abundance of every unique TCRbeta CDR3 rearrangement. For each sample, productive Simpson clonality was calculated by taking the square root of Simpson's diversity index across productive rearrangements. The clones in this table, taken by TCRdb from immuneACCESS, are in-frame only. Not every clone is retained; where verified, under half of the shortfall comes from an unresolved V gene, and the cause of the rest is unknown. V, J and clone size are those of that table, while D and trimming were read from the DNA. The sample data list over 35,000 clones, and 65% to 85% of these were observed just once. The top ten clones comprise 39% of the sample.

The CDR3, from cysteine to phenylalanine, totals 11 residues. Only CDR3 DNA remains: 33 bases, in frame from the first base. The junction shows trimming of 2 bases on V and 15 bases on J, plus 10 bases between the germline ends. In the germline V gene, CDR1 corresponds to SGHAT and CDR2 to FQNNGV. The TCR comes from a middle-aged man with active or convalescent COVID-19. The V and J genes are TRBV11-2 and TRBJ2-2; TRBD1 is perhaps the D gene, given 5 matching bases. The sequencing input was peripheral blood. The CDR3 amino acid sequence is: CASSLHRLVFF. Read as DNA, the sequence is TGTGCCAGCAGCTTACACAGGTTGGTGTTTTTT.